These 26 T cell receptor beta chains were all obtained from the same sample, sequenced in a study of shared clonotypes between healthy human individuals. Only in-frame clones appear in the TCRdb table, and some are missing; sequencing was by immunoSEQ multiplex PCR. In the table there are over a million clones, around 97% of which are singletons. Source material: naive CD4+ T cells sorted from blood. The subset is: CD45RA+ positively selected. These receptors originate from a man aged 25-45 years in good health.

The genes are TRBV5-4 and TRBJ2-3, with TRBD2 matching over 8 bases. Germline trimming cut 4 bases from V and 0 bases from J; bases unmatched to any gene: 16. This CDR3 spans 19 amino acids. From germline, CDR1 is SGHNT and CDR2 YYREEE (reference sequence). The CDR3 DNA sequence: TGTGCCAGCAGCAACCGACAGCGGGGGTACGGGACTAGCACAGATACGCAGTATTTT. Translating it yields CASSNRQRGYGTSTDTQYF. Variable domain in full (rest from reference TRBV5-4 and TRBJ2-3): ETGVTQSPTHLIKTRGQQVTLRCSSQSGHNTVSWYQQALGQGPQFIFQYYREEENGRGNFPPRFSGLQFPNYSSELNVNALELDDSALYLCASSNRQRGYGTSTDTQYFGPGTRLTVL.

The chain joins TRBV5-4 to TRBJ2-3; D is perhaps TRBD1 (6 bases). The CDR3 is 15 residues long. The V and J ends lost 4 bases and 2 bases respectively, with 14 bases between them. The V gene's germline CDR1 is SGHNT and CDR2 YYREEE (reference sequence). The CDR3 protein is CASSQQGYPTDTQYF. Here the CDR3 DNA reads TGTGCCAGCAGCCAACAGGGATACCCCACAGATACGCAGTATTTT.

CDR3 sequence: CAISERQGGDTQYF. In nucleotides, the CDR3 is TGTGCCATCAGTGAGAGACAGGGTGGAGATACGCAGTATTTT. The rearrangement links TRBV10-3 to TRBJ2-3, with TRBD1 matching 7 bases. Trimming removed 2 bases from V and 5 bases from J; junction bases left unmatched: 4. The CDR3 consists of 14 residues. Germline-derived CDR1 and CDR2 are ENHRY and SYGVKD.

V and J are TRBV27 and TRBJ2-1; 13 bases line up with TRBD2. The ends lost 5 bases at V and 1 base at J; junction bases unmatched: 8. The CDR3 sequence is 18 residues long. Germline V gives CDR1 MNHEY, CDR2 SMNVEV (reference sequence). CDR3 sequence: CASSRLAGGLRSYNEQFF. In nucleotides, the CDR3 is TGTGCCAGCAGTAGACTAGCGGGAGGACTAAGGTCCTACAATGAGCAGTTCTTC.

This clone has a single count. This chain uses TRBV5-4 with TRBJ2-6; maybe TRBD2 (6 bases). Germline V lookup: CDR1 SGHNT, CDR2 YYREEE (reference sequence). Deletions cut 4 bases from V and 1 base from J, with 6 bases between. The CDR3 runs 14 residues. CDR3: CASSGGSGANVLTF. DNA for the CDR3: TGTGCCAGCAGCGGGGGGTCTGGGGCCAACGTCCTGACTTTC.

The chain recombines TRBV6-5 with TRBJ1-1; D not resolved. V lost 8 bases to trimming and J lost 1 base, with 11 bases between them. The germline V gene encodes CDR1 MNHEY and CDR2 SVGAGI. The CDR3 has 13 residues. CDR3 sequence reads: CASAGTTNTEAFF. DNA for the CDR3: TGTGCCAGCGCAGGTACAACGAACACTGAAGCTTTCTTT.

This clone was counted only a few times. Other DNA sequences in this specimen translate into the identical CDR3. The chain is built from TRBV29-1 and TRBJ2-1; TRBD1 matches at 7 bases. CDR1 is SQVTM, CDR2 ANQGSEA, per germline. The CDR3 runs to 11 residues. Trimming at V came to 4 bases and at J to 6 bases, leaving 0 bases not matched to a gene. CDR3 residues: CSVGTGNEQFF. CDR3 bases: TGCAGCGTTGGGACAGGCAATGAGCAGTTCTTC.

The chain couples TRBV5-5 to TRBJ2-7; TRBD2 aligns across 14 bases. The germline V gene has CDR1 SGHKS and CDR2 YYEKEE (reference sequence). The CDR3 has 16 residues. Trimming removed 4 bases from V and 6 bases from J; junction bases left unmatched: 9. The CDR3 region has the DNA TGTGCCAGCAGCAAGGGGACTAGCGGGAGTGGTTGCGAGCAGTACTTC. This codes for CASSKGTSGSGCEQYF.

The CDR3: CASSSLVGSGRNEQYF. CDR3 in DNA: TGTGCCAGCAGTTCCCTGGTGGGTAGCGGGAGAAACGAGCAGTACTTC. The chain links TRBV27 to TRBJ2-7, with TRBD2 matching 9 bases. The V and J ends lost 4 bases and 5 bases, in that order; junction bases with no gene match: 12. The CDR3 sequence is 16 residues long. The V gene's germline CDR1 is MNHEY and CDR2 SMNVEV (reference sequence).

The chain employs TRBV2 and TRBJ2-3, with D maybe TRBD1 (6 bases). CDR3 length: 15 amino acids. Trimming removed 6 bases at V and 0 bases at J, with 13 bases between. Germline V gene lookup returns CDR1 SNHLY and CDR2 FYNNEI. The CDR3, as DNA: TGTGCCAGCAGCAAACGGACAGCGAGCACAGATACGCAGTATTTT. Translated: CASSKRTASTDTQYF.

The V and J genes are TRBV19 and TRBJ2-3; no firm D call. The CDR3 has 13 residues. V dropped 3 bases and J dropped 4 bases, with 8 bases sitting between them. CDR1 and CDR2 (germline): LNHDA, SQIVND (reference sequence). CDR3 sequence: CASSMLTPDTQYF. The DNA of the CDR3 is TGTGCCAGTAGTATGCTTACCCCAGATACGCAGTATTTT.

In regard to this clone: Other DNA variants within this sample encode the same CDR3. The chain uses TRBV28 and TRBJ1-1, with D perhaps TRBD1 (6 bases). The ends were cut back, 4 bases at V and 5 bases at J, with 11 bases in the middle. The germline V gene has CDR1 MDHEN and CDR2 SYDVKM. The CDR3 is 13 amino acids. In DNA form, the CDR3 reads TGTGCCAGCAGTTCAACAGGGAGGACTGAAGCTTTCTTT. Encoded protein: CASSSTGRTEAFF.

The chain joins TRBV28 to TRBJ2-2; 8 nucleotides line up with TRBD2. CDR3 length equals 16 residues. V lost 6 bases to trimming and J lost 4 bases; unmatched junction nucleotides: 10. Germline values: CDR1 MDHEN, CDR2 SYDVKM. Written as DNA, the CDR3 is TGTGCCAGCAGACCTACTTTGGCGGGAGGCACCGGGGAGCTGTTTTTT. It translates to CASRPTLAGGTGELFF.

The rearrangement joins TRBV10-3 to TRBJ2-3, with 7 positions matching TRBD2. The CDR3 runs 16 residues. Germline CDR1 reads ENHRY; CDR2 reads SYGVKD. V lost 6 bases and J lost 4; bases outside the gene matches: 13. CDR3 residues: CAIRPRAGEVPDTQYF. The CDR3 region has the DNA TGTGCCATCAGGCCCCGGGCGGGAGAAGTCCCAGATACGCAGTATTTT.

The chain combines TRBV7-3 with TRBJ2-2; D gene ambiguous. The CDR3 covers 12 residues. The V end lost 5 bases, the J end lost 1 base, and 2 bases lay between the germline ends. Germline V lookup: CDR1 SGHTA, CDR2 FQGTGA. The CDR3 sequence: CASSENTGELFF. CDR3 bases: TGTGCCAGCAGCGAGAACACCGGGGAGCTGTTTTTT.

The chain joins TRBV29-1 to TRBJ2-1, with D tentatively TRBD2 (6 bases). Between the trimmed V and J ends, which lost 2 bases and 6 bases, there was a span of 8 bases. Germline values: CDR1 SQVTM, CDR2 ANQGSEA. The CDR3 is made up of 12 amino acids. The CDR3 is CSVERGSNEQFF. The CDR3 nucleotides read TGCAGCGTTGAACGGGGGAGCAATGAGCAGTTCTTC.

In its sample, this clone was seen a few times. The chain carries TRBV27 and TRBJ1-4; no definite D call. Trimming stripped 6 bases from V and 4 bases from J, with 3 bases between. The germline CDR1 and CDR2 sequences are MNHEY and SMNVEV (reference sequence). The CDR3 extends over 11 amino acids. CDR3: CASRSNEKLFF. As DNA, the CDR3 is TGTGCCAGCAGAAGTAATGAAAAACTGTTTTTT.

Worth noting for this clone: Other DNA variants within this sample encode the same CDR3. The rearrangement links TRBV20-1 to TRBJ2-5; possibly TRBD2 for D (6 bases). V lost 3 bases and J lost 4, with 6 bases in between. CDR1 is DFQATT, CDR2 SNEGSKA, per germline (reference sequence). CDR3 length: 11 residues. The CDR3 sequence: CSASGGETQYF. The CDR3 nucleotides read TGCAGTGCTAGCGGGGGAGAGACCCAGTACTTC.

The chain has TRBV6-6 and TRBJ2-5; tentative D call: TRBD1 (6 bases). Germline assignment: CDR1 MNHNY and CDR2 SVGAGI (reference sequence). Trimming took 4 bases from V and 5 from J, leaving 17 bases between them. CDR3 length equals 15 residues. The CDR3 loop is CASSSLAGVTETQYF. The CDR3 DNA is TGTGCCAGCAGTTCGCTCGCAGGGGTCACGGAGACCCAGTACTTC.

Details on this clone: The same CDR3 arises from other DNA sequences in this sample as well. The rearrangement links TRBV6-5 to TRBJ1-5; 7 bases fit TRBD1. The ends lost 4 bases at V and 2 bases at J; junction bases unmatched: 2. This CDR3 comprises 14 residues. Germline loops: CDR1 MNHEY, CDR2 SVGAGI. CDR3 DNA sequence: TGTGCCAGCAGTTCTCAGGGGGGCAATCAGCCCCAGCATTTT. It is translated as CASSSQGGNQPQHF.

This chain links TRBV6-1 with TRBJ2-1; 7 positions agree with TRBD1. The CDR3 extends over 16 amino acids. From germline, CDR1 is MNHNS and CDR2 SASEGT. The ends lost 0 bases at V and 3 bases at J; junction bases unmatched: 5. CDR3 DNA: TGTGCCAGCAGTGAAGCGAGGGGACAGCTCTACAATGAGCAGTTCTTC. It yields the protein CASSEARGQLYNEQFF.

The chain joins TRBV28 to TRBJ2-7; 9 nucleotides match TRBD1. Unmatched junction bases numbered 14, after V lost 2 bases and J lost 12 bases. CDR1 and CDR2 from the germline V gene are MDHEN and SYDVKM. The CDR3 has 15 residues. The CDR3: CASSLILGQGSTRYF. The CDR3 nucleotides are TGTGCCAGCAGTTTAATCCTGGGACAGGGATCTACGCGGTACTTC.

The chain is built from TRBV2 and TRBJ2-1; 16 bases fit TRBD2. The CDR3 covers 16 residues. J lost 4 bases, V lost 6 bases, and 3 bases had no gene match. Germline assignment: CDR1 SNHLY and CDR2 FYNNEI. The CDR3 sequence: CASRGLAGGPYNEQFF. DNA of the CDR3: TGTGCCAGCAGGGGACTAGCGGGAGGGCCTTACAATGAGCAGTTCTTC.

The rearrangement uses TRBV4-2 and TRBJ2-7; 12 bases map to TRBD2. The CDR3 has 17 residues. Trimming at V came to 0 bases and at J to 4 bases, leaving 7 bases not matched to a gene. CDR1 is LGHNA and CDR2 is YNFKEQ in the germline V gene. DNA of the CDR3: TGTGCCAGCAGCCAAGATCCGACTAGCGGGAGTAGATACGAGCAGTACTTC. It yields the protein CASSQDPTSGSRYEQYF.

The V gene is TRBV7-2, the J gene TRBJ2-7; 10 bases align to TRBD2. Germline CDR1 reads SGHTA; CDR2 reads FQGNSA. The CDR3 runs 15 residues. V lost 7 bases, J lost 1 base, and 7 bases stayed unmatched. CDR3 loop: CASTPSGSESYEQYF. In nucleotides, the CDR3 is TGTGCCAGCACCCCTAGCGGGAGTGAATCCTACGAGCAGTACTTC.

The chain couples TRBV27 to TRBJ2-1; D tentatively reads TRBD1 or TRBD2 (5 bases each). The V gene's germline CDR1 is MNHEY and CDR2 SMNVEV (reference sequence). Trimming took 5 bases from V and 9 from J, leaving 14 bases between them. The CDR3 is 13 amino acids. This chain's CDR3 is CASSASQGAEQFF. CDR3 bases: TGTGCCAGCAGTGCCAGCCAGGGAGCTGAGCAGTTCTTC.